This T cell receptor (beta chain) was obtained from a study of shared clonotypes between healthy human individuals. Study-level findings and limits: Deeper or shallower sequencing was expected to change how clonotypes are shared among donors.

It was at deep level that the assay was run. Repertoires were generated with immunoSEQ multiplex PCR, while TCRdb's copy carries only in-frame clones and drops some. The data hold a few million clones, with just over 90% observed a single time. A remark on this clone: Antigen specificity is unknown.

The length of the CDR3 is 15 residues. Trimming removed 4 bases at V and 0 bases at J, with 13 bases between. CDR1 is LGHNT and CDR2 is FRNRAP in the germline V gene. The sequencing sample was made of naive CD4+ T cells sorted from blood. Noted subset: CD45RA+ positively selected. This sequence was found in a man younger than 35 in good health. J is TRBJ2-7 and V is TRBV12-5, with D perhaps matching TRBD1 (6 bases). CDR3 residues: CASGWGLSSSYEQYF. In nucleotides, the CDR3 is TGTGCTAGTGGTTGGGGGCTTTCCAGCTCCTACGAGCAGTACTTC.